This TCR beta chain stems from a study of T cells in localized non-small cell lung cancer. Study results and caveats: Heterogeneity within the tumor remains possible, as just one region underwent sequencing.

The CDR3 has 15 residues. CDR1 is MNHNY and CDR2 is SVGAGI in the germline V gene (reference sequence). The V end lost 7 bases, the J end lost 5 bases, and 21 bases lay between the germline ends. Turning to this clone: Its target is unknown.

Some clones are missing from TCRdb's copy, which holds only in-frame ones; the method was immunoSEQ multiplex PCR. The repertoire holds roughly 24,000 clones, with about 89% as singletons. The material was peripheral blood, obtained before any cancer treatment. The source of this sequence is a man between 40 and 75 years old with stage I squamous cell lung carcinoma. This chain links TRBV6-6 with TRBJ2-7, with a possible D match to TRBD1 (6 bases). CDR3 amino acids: CASTFSTGSLNEQYF. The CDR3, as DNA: TGTGCCAGCACCTTCTCAACAGGGTCCCTCAACGAGCAGTACTTC.